These T cell receptor beta chains were read from a single sample in a study of long-term antiretroviral therapy in people with HIV. TCRdb's copy holds only in-frame clones and misses some; the assay was immunoSEQ multiplex PCR. Here the sample spans about 8,600 clones, around three quarters being singletons. The sequencing here drew on unsorted PBMCs, taken 0.6 years before starting antiretroviral therapy. These receptors were obtained from a man aged 35 to 55 with HIV. The CDR3 runs from the conserved cysteine through the conserved F or W. Fields, in order: V gene, J gene, clone size, D gene, CDR3 length, CDR3 DNA, CDR3 protein. D genes are given only for firm matches. Rows give clone size only sometimes, using once, few, many, or a class for an expanded clone.

TRBV5-6	TRBJ2-7	-	-	12	TGTGCCAGCAGCTTGCCGGGTTACGAGCAGTACTTC	CASSLPGYEQYF
TRBV21-1	TRBJ1-1	-	-	14	TGTGCCAGCAGCAACCACAGACGTGAGACTGAAGCTTTCTTT	CASSNHRRETEAFF
TRBV29-1	TRBJ1-1	-	-	15	TGCAGCGCTCCCATAGGGGCCTCACGGGACACTGAAGCTTTCTTT	CSAPIGASRDTEAFF
TRBV2	TRBJ2-3	-	-	14	TGTGCCAGCATGTCCCTCCTGGGGGTAGGTACGCAGTATTTT	CASMSLLGVGTQYF
TRBV7-1	TRBJ1-4	-	-	14	TGTGCCAGCAGGGGGCAGGGCGGTAATGAAAAACTGTTTTTT	CASRGQGGNEKLFF
TRBV5-8	TRBJ1-2	-	TRBD1	14	TGTGCCAGCAGTTATACAGGGGGCTTTTTGGGCTACACCTTC	CASSYTGGFLGYTF
TRBV7-8	TRBJ1-4	once	-	17	TGTGCCAGCAGCTTAAATCGGGGGGCATTGGGGGATGAAAAACTGTTTTTT	CASSLNRGALGDEKLFF
TRBV4-2	TRBJ1-2	few	-	15	TGTGCCAGCAGCCAAGATCGAGGCGGGTTCTATGGCTACACCTTC	CASSQDRGGFYGYTF
TRBV18	TRBJ2-7	-	TRBD1	13	TGTGCCAGCTCACCAGACAGGGGGGGAGAGCAGTACTTC	CASSPDRGGEQYF
TRBV4-1	TRBJ1-1	-	-	17	TGCGCCAGCAGCCAAGATCCCCGACAGACCTTTAACACTGAAGCTTTCTTT	CASSQDPRQTFNTEAFF
TRBV7-8	TRBJ2-2	-	TRBD1	14	TGTGCCAGCAGCTACGGGACAGGGGGCCGGGAGCTGTTTTTT	CASSYGTGGRELFF
TRBV6-1	TRBJ1-1	-	TRBD1	15	TGTGCCAGCAGAGTGACAGGGGGCATGAACACTGAAGCTTTCTTT	CASRVTGGMNTEAFF
TRBV30	TRBJ2-7	-	-	13	TGTGCCTGGAGTGTAATGGGAGCCTACGAGCAGTACTTC	CAWSVMGAYEQYF
TRBV5-6	TRBJ2-7	-	-	15	TGTGCCAGCAGCTTCGGTCCGGACAGAGCCTACGAGCAGTACTTC	CASSFGPDRAYEQYF
TRBV19	TRBJ2-7	once	-	14	TGTGCCAGTAGTATAGAGAGGCAGTCCTACGAGCAGTACTTC	CASSIERQSYEQYF
TRBV19	TRBJ1-5	-	TRBD1	13	TGTGCCAGTAGCCGACAGGGAGGTCAGCCCCAGCATTTT	CASSRQGGQPQHF
TRBV6-1	TRBJ1-2	-	-	11	TGTGCCAGCAGTGAATGGAGGGCTAACACCTTC	CASSEWRANTF
TRBV7-8	TRBJ1-2	-	-	14	TGTGCCAGCAGCTTACAGGGACGAGAGTATGGCTACACCTTC	CASSLQGREYGYTF
TRBV5-1	TRBJ2-3	-	TRBD1	16	TGCGCCAGCAACCCGTCCGGGACAGCTGAGTTGGGTACGCAGTATTTT	CASNPSGTAELGTQYF
TRBV6-5	TRBJ1-6	-	-	13	TGTGCCAGCAGTAGGGTTCATAATTCACCCCTCCACTTT	CASSRVHNSPLHF
TRBV5-1	TRBJ1-1	-	-	14	TGCGCCAGCAGCTCCGGGACCTATAGAATCGAAGCTTTCTTT	CASSSGTYRIEAFF
TRBV7-8	TRBJ2-1	-	TRBD1	15	TGTGCCAGCACAGATCGGGACAGCTCCTACAATGAGCAGTTCTTC	CASTDRDSSYNEQFF
TRBV6-5	TRBJ2-3	-	-	14	TGTGCCAGCAGTTACGGAGAATTCACAGATACGCAGTATTTT	CASSYGEFTDTQYF
TRBV6-1	TRBJ1-5	-	-	15	TGTGCCAGCAGCGAAGGGGGGGTTGGCAATCAGCCCCAGCATTTT	CASSEGGVGNQPQHF
TRBV4-1	TRBJ2-1	-	TRBD2	17	TGCGCCAGCAGCCAAGACGGGGCGGGGGGACCCTACAATGAGCAGTTCTTC	CASSQDGAGGPYNEQFF
TRBV5-5	TRBJ1-2	once	-	13	TGTGCCAGCAGCCTGGCCGGACGGGGAACTACAACCTTC	CASSLAGRGTTTF
TRBV19	TRBJ2-7	-	TRBD2	14	TGTGCCAGTAGGGCGACTAGCGGGGGAAGGGAGCAGTACTTC	CASRATSGGREQYF